This T cell receptor (beta chain) was recorded in a study of OX40 agonist ivuxolimab in advanced cancers. Generated by immunoSEQ multiplex PCR, the TCRdb table keeps only in-frame clones and is missing some. The repertoire has approximately 60,000 clones, 93% of them found once; the top ten carry 18%. The CDR3 extends over 13 amino acids. Trimming removed 5 bases from V and 1 base from J, with 8 bases in between. The germline V gene encodes CDR1 SEHNR and CDR2 FQNEAQ (reference sequence). The count of this clone is one. The antigen remains unidentified. Patients were ineligible given autoimmune disease history or systemic immunosuppression. Blood sampling took place at baseline, cycle 4 day 1, and cycle 7 day 1. Study findings and constraints: CD8+ T cells averaged more expanded clones than CD4+. Doses of 0.1 to 3.0 mg/kg were accompanied by clonal expansion of CD4+ and CD8+ blood T cells by week 6.

This receptor was obtained from an adult with an advanced solid tumor such as melanoma, head and neck, liver or kidney cancer. The gene calls are TRBV7-9 and TRBJ1-2; D remains unclear. The sample in question was CD4+ or CD8+ T cells sorted from blood, obtained in a trial of the OX40 agonist ivuxolimab. The CDR3 region is CASSVGSNYGYTF. Here the CDR3 DNA reads TGTGCCAGCAGCGTCGGGAGTAACTATGGCTACACCTTC. The full variable domain, rest sourced from reference TRBV7-9 and TRBJ1-2, is DTGVSQNPRHKITKRGQNVTFRCDPISEHNRLYWYRQTLGQGPEFLTYFQNEAQLEKSRLLSDRFSAERPKGSFSTLEIQRTEQGDSAMYLCASSVGSNYGYTFGSGTRLTVV.